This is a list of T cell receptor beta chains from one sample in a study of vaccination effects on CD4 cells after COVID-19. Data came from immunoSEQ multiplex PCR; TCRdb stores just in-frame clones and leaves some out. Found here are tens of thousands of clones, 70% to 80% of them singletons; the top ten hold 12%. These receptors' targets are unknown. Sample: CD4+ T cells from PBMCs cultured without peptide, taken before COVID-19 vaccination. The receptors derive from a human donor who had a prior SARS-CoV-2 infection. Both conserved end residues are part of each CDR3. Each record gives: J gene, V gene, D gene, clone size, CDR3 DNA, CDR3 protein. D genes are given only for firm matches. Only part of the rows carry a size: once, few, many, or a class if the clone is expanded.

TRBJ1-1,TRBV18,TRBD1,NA,TGTGCCAGCTCCTCCGGGACAGGGTTCACTGAAGCTTTCTTT,CASSSGTGFTEAFF
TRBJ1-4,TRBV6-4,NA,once,TGTGCCAGCAGTGACTCGTCGAGGGATGAAAAACTGTTTTTT,CASSDSSRDEKLFF
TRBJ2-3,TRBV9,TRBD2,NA,TGTGCCAGCAGCGTGACAGGGACCGGACTAGCGAATACGCAGTATTTT,CASSVTGTGLANTQYF
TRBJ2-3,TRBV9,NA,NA,TGTGCCAGCAGCGTCGACGATTACAAACCCACAGATACGCAGTATTTT,CASSVDDYKPTDTQYF
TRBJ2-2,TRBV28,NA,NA,TGTGCCAGCAGAGTCCTCTCCGGGGAGCTGTTTTTT,CASRVLSGELFF
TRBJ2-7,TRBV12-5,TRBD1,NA,TGTGCTAGAACTCGGACAGGGGACGAGCAGTACTTC,CARTRTGDEQYF
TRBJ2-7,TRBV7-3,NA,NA,TGTGCCAGCAGCCCCGGGACTGCTCCCTACGAGCAGTACTTC,CASSPGTAPYEQYF
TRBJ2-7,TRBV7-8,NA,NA,TGTGCCAGCAGCCTTGGGGCCGCCAATGCGCAGTACTTC,CASSLGAANAQYF
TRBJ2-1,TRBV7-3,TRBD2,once,TGTGCCAGCAGCCCCCAGCGGGAGGGCCTCTATGAGCAGTTCTTC,CASSPQREGLYEQFF
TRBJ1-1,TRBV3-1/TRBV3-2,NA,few,TGTGCCAGCAGCCAAACAGGGATGGGGACTGAAGCTTTCTTT,CASSQTGMGTEAFF
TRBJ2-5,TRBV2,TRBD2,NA,TGTGCCAGCAGCCTGGGACTAGCGGGGGGCGGCCAAGAGACCCAGTACTTC,CASSLGLAGGGQETQYF
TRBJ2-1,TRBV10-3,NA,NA,TGTGCCATCAGTGATACCTCCACCCCCGTATTTGAGCAGTTCTTC,CAISDTSTPVFEQFF
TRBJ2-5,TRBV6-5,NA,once,TGTGCCAGCAGTTACACGGGCGGGCGGAGCGGGGAGACCCAGTACTTC,CASSYTGGRSGETQYF
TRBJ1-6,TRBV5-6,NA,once,TGTGCCAGCAGCTTGGAGGGTTTGGGTTCACCCCTCCACTTT,CASSLEGLGSPLHF
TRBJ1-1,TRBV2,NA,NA,TGTGCCAGCAGCCTCAGCAATTATTTCCCCAAGGTGGACACTGAAGCTTTCTTT,CASSLSNYFPKVDTEAFF